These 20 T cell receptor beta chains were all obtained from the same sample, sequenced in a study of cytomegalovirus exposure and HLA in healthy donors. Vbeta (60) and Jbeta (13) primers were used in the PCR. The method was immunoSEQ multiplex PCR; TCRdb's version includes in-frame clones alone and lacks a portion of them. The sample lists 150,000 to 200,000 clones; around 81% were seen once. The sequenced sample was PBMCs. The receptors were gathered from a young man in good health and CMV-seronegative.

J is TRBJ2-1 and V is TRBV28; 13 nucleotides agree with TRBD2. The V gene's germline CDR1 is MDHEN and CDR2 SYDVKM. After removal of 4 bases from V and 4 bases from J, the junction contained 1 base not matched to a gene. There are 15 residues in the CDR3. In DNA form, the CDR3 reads TGTGCCAGCAGTTGGACTAGCGGGGGTTACAATGAGCAGTTCTTC. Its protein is CASSWTSGGYNEQFF.

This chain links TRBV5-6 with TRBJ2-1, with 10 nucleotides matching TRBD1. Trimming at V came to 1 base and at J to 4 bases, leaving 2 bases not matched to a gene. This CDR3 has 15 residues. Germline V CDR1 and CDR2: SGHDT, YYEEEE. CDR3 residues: CASSLRDRGYNEQFF. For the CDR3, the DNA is TGTGCCAGCAGCTTGAGGGACAGGGGTTACAATGAGCAGTTCTTC.

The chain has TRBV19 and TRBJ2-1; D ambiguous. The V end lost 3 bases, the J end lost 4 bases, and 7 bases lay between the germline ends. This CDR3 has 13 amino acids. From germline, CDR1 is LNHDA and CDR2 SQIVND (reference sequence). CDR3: CASSIESYNEQFF. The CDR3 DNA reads TGTGCCAGTAGTATTGAGAGTTACAATGAGCAGTTCTTC.

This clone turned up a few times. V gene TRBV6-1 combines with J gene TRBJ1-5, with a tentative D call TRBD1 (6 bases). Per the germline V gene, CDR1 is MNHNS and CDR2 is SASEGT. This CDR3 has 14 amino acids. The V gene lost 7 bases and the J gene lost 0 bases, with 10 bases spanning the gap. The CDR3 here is CASTGRGSNQPQHF. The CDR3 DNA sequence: TGTGCCAGCACCGGCAGGGGTAGCAATCAGCCCCAGCATTTT.

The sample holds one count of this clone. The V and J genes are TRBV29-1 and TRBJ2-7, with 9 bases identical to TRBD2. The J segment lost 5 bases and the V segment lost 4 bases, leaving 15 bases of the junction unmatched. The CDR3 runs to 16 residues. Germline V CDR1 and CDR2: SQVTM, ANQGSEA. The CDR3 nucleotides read TGCAGCGTTGGCGGTAGCGGGAGTTTTGTACGCGACGAGCAGTACTTC. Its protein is CSVGGSGSFVRDEQYF.

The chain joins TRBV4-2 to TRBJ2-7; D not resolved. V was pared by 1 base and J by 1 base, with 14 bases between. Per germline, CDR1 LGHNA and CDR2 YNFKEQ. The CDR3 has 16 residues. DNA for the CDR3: TGTGCCAGCAGCCAAGTTTCCACATCCCCGTCCTACGAGCAGTACTTC. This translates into CASSQVSTSPSYEQYF.

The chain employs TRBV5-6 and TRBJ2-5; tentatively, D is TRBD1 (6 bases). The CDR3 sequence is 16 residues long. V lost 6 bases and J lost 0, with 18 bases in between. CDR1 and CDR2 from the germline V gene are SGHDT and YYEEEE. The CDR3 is CASIPGRDTYQETQYF. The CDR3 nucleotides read TGTGCCAGCATCCCCGGTCGGGACACCTACCAAGAGACCCAGTACTTC. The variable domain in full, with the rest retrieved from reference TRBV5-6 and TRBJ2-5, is DAGVTQSPTHLIKTRGQQVTLRCSPKSGHDTVSWYQQALGQGPQFIFQYYEEEERQRGNFPDRFSGHQFPNYSSELNVNALLLGDSALYLCASIPGRDTYQETQYFGPGTRLLVL.

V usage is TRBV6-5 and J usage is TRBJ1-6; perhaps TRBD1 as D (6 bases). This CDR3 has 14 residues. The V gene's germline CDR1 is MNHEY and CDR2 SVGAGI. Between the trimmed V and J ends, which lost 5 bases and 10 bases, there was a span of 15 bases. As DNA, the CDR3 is TGTGCCAGCAGTCCCGACAGGCGAGAATCACCCCTCCACTTT. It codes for CASSPDRRESPLHF.

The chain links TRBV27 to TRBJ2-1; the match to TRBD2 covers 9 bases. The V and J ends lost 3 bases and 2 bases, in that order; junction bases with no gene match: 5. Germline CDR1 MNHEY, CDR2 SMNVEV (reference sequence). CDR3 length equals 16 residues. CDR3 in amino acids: CASSFASGTTYNEQFF. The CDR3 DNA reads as TGTGCCAGCAGTTTTGCTAGCGGGACAACCTACAATGAGCAGTTCTTC.

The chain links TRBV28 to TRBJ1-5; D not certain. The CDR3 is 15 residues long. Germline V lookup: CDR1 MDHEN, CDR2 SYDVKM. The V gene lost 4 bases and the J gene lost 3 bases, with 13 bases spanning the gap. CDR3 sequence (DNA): TGTGCCAGCAGTTGGTCAGGAAACTTCAATCAGCCCCAGCATTTT. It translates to CASSWSGNFNQPQHF. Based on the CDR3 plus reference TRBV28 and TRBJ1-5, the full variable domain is DVKVTQSSRYLVKRTGEKVFLECVQDMDHENMFWYRQDPGLGLRLIYFSYDVKMKEKGDIPEGYSVSREKKERFSLILESASTNQTSMYLCASSWSGNFNQPQHFGDGTRLSIL.

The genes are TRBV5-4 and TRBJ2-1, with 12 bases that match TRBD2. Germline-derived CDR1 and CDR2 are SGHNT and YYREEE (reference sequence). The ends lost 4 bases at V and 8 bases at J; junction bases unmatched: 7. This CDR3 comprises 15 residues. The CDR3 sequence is CASSNPGLAGYEQFF. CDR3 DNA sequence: TGTGCCAGCAGCAACCCGGGACTAGCGGGCTATGAGCAGTTCTTC. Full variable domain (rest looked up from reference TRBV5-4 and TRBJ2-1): ETGVTQSPTHLIKTRGQQVTLRCSSQSGHNTVSWYQQALGQGPQFIFQYYREEENGRGNFPPRFSGLQFPNYSSELNVNALELDDSALYLCASSNPGLAGYEQFFGPGTRLTVL.

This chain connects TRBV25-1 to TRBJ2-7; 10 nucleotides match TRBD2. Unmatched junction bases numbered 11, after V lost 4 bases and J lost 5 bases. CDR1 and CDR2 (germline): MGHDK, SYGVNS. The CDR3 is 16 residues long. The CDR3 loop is CASSAKLAGAPHEQYF. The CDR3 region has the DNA TGTGCCAGCAGTGCCAAGCTAGCGGGAGCCCCCCACGAGCAGTACTTC.

The CDR3 DNA reads as TGTGAAAGTCGGGCAGGGTATCAAACTGAAGCTTTCTTT. It yields the protein CESRAGYQTEAFF. The chain carries TRBV6-1 and TRBJ1-1, with D possibly matching TRBD1 (5 bases). The CDR3 is 13 residues long. Germline assignment: CDR1 MNHNS and CDR2 SASEGT.

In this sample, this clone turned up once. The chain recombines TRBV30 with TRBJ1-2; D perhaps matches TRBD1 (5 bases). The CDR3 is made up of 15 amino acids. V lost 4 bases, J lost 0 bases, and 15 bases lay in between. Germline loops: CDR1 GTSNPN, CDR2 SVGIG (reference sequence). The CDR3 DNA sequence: TGTGCCTGGACCCTTCCAGGGCTCACTAACTATGGCTACACCTTC. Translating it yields CAWTLPGLTNYGYTF.

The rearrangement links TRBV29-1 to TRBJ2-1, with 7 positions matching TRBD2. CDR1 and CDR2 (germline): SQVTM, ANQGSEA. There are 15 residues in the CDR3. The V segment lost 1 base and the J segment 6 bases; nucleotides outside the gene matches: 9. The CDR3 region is CSVEGPAGLINEQFF. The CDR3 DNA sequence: TGCAGCGTTGAAGGTCCAGCGGGATTAATCAATGAGCAGTTCTTC.

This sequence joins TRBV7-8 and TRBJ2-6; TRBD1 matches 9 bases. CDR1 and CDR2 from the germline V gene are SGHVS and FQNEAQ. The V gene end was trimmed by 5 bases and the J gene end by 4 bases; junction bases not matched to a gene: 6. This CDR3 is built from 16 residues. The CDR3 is CASSPGTGPGANVLTF. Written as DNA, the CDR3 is TGTGCCAGCAGCCCTGGGACAGGGCCCGGGGCCAACGTCCTGACTTTC.

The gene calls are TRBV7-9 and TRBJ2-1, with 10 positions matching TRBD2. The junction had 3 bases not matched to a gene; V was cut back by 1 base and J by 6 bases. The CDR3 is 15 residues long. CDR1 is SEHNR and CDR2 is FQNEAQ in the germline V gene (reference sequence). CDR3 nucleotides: TGTGCCAGCAGCTTAGAAAGGACTAGCGGCAATGAGCAGTTCTTC. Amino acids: CASSLERTSGNEQFF.

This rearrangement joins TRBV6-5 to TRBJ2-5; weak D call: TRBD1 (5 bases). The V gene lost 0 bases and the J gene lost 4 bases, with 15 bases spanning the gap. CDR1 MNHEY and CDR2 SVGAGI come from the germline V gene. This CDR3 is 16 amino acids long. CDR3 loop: CASSYSAGMGPETQYF. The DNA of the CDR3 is TGTGCCAGCAGTTACTCAGCAGGGATGGGCCCAGAGACCCAGTACTTC.

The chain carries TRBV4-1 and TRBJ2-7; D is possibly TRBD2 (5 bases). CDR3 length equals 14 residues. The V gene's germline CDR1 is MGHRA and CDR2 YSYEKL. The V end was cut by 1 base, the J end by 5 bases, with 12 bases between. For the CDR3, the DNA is TGCGCCAGCAGCCAAGTTTCGGGGTTGAACGAGCAGTACTTC. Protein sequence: CASSQVSGLNEQYF.

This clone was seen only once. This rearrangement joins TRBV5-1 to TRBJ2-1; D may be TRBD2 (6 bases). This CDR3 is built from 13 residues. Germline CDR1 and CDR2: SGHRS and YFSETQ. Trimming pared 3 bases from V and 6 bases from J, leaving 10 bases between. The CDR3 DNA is TGCGCCAGCAGCTCGCTAGCGAGCAATGAGCAGTTCTTC. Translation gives CASSSLASNEQFF.